This T cell receptor beta chain appears in the sequencing data of a study of CXCR3-negative and CXCR3-positive naive CD8 T cells. Whole-study findings and limits: CXCR3-negative and CXCR3-positive naive cells shared comparable TRBV-TRBJ usage, but memory cells did not. Sequencing showed both naive subsets with comparably high diversity, and memory CD8+ cells much lower.

The CDR3 length is 16 residues. As regards this clonotype: Its antigen is currently unknown.

It was by 5' RACE with UMI labels that the TRB cDNA libraries were prepared. After re-calling the 5' RACE reads, TCRdb lists one entry per CDR3 protein, DNA absent. In all, the sample yields about 28,000 distinct CDR3 sequences. This TCR was recovered from a human donor in good health. Some clones in this sample may be carry-over from other donors' samples. Material: memory CD8+ T cells from blood. The chain couples TRBV12-3 or TRBV12-4 to TRBJ2-1. The CDR3 here is CASSFLVGSSYNEQFF.